This TCR beta chain came from a study of shared clonotypes between healthy human individuals. For this clone: A far larger clone is only one base removed, so a read error is likely.

This CDR3 region has 15 residues. CDR1 is SGDLS and CDR2 is YYNGEE in the germline V gene. Sequencing was at deep level. Unsorted PBMC DNA went through sequencing on ten immunoSEQ deep assay plates. Profiling relied on immunoSEQ multiplex PCR, and the TCRdb table lists in-frame clones only, not all of them. In the table there are about 470,000 clones, 75% to 85% of which are singletons. The rearrangement joins TRBV9 to TRBJ2-1, with 12 bases aligning to TRBD2. The source material was PBMCs. This receptor was obtained from a woman in her 40s in good health. Some clones in this sample may be carry-over from other donors' samples. CDR3 amino acids: CASSVTSGSYNKQFF. Here the CDR3 DNA reads TGTGCCAGCAGCGTGACTAGCGGGAGCTACAATAAGCAGTTCTTC.